This T cell receptor (beta chain) was recovered during a study of CD4 and CD8 cells across lung adenocarcinoma regions. Germline loops: CDR1 SGHRS, CDR2 YFSETQ. The CDR3 contains 12 residues. V was trimmed by 6 bases and J by 4 bases, leaving 10 bases between them. In this sample, this clonotype is medium-sized. TCRdb processed the PCR reads anew with MiXCR; each CDR3 protein has one entry. The table lists 3,000 to 3,500 distinct CDR3 sequences, 65% of them singletons. Samples came from patients with localized non-small cell lung adenocarcinoma. The specimen sequenced was CD8+ T cells from the margin of a lung tumor. The chain has TRBV5-1 and TRBJ1-2; weak D call: TRBD1 (5 bases). The sequence came from a female donor with lung adenocarcinoma. The CD4 and CD8 labels of this study may be unreliable. The CDR3 sequence: CASMGPSYGYTF. In DNA, the CDR3 is TGCGCCAGCATGGGACCGAGCTATGGCTACACCTTC.